Each of the 21 T cell receptor beta chains below was sequenced from the same sample in a study of technical replicates of blood from several donors. TCRdb's copy holds only in-frame clones and misses some; the assay was immunoSEQ multiplex PCR. This sample has 80,000 to 90,000 clones, with just under 95% found just once. Sample: T cells isolated from PBMCs. These receptors were collected from a human donor in good health.

The chain is built from TRBV13 and TRBJ2-7; 8 nucleotides line up with TRBD2. This CDR3 contains 15 residues. After removal of 4 bases from V and 2 bases from J, the junction contained 7 bases not matched to a gene. Looked up from germline, CDR1 is PRHDT and CDR2 is FYEKMQ (reference sequence). The DNA for the CDR3 is TGTGCCAGCAGCTCCCCGACTAGCGCAGCCTACGAGCAGTACTTC. Translation gives CASSSPTSAAYEQYF.

V is TRBV7-9 and J is TRBJ1-1; no reliable D call. The CDR3 spans 13 residues. Germline CDR1 SEHNR, CDR2 FQNEAQ (reference sequence). V was trimmed by 2 bases and J by 8 bases, leaving 12 bases between them. CDR3 amino acids: CASSLSDGREAFF. In nucleotides, the CDR3 is TGTGCCAGCAGCTTATCTGATGGCCGCGAAGCTTTCTTT.

The V and J genes are TRBV4-1 and TRBJ2-5; D possibly corresponds to TRBD2 (6 bases). The CDR3 spans 16 residues. Trimming left V 4 bases short and J 0 bases short, with 15 bases between. CDR1 is MGHRA and CDR2 is YSYEKL in the germline V gene. In DNA, the CDR3 is TGCGCCAGCAGCCCCCAGGGACTTTTGTACCAAGAGACCCAGTACTTC. It translates to CASSPQGLLYQETQYF.

This sequence joins TRBV6-1 and TRBJ2-1, with D maybe TRBD1 (5 bases). The V end lost 2 bases, the J end lost 4 bases, and 12 bases lay between the germline ends. This CDR3 spans 15 amino acids. The germline V gene has CDR1 MNHNS and CDR2 SASEGT. The CDR3 nucleotides read TGTGCCAGCAGTGAAAGGGGTATAACATACAATGAGCAGTTCTTC. Amino acid sequence: CASSERGITYNEQFF.

The V gene is TRBV5-1, the J gene TRBJ2-5; D perhaps matches TRBD1 (6 bases). There are 20 residues in the CDR3. Germline loops: CDR1 SGHRS, CDR2 YFSETQ. Trimming left V 4 bases short and J 0 bases short, with 28 bases between. The CDR3 DNA reads TGCGCCAGCAGCCGGCGGGTCAGGGGAACCCCTCAGTGGTACCAAGAGACCCAGTACTTC. Translating it yields CASSRRVRGTPQWYQETQYF.

In its sample, this clone was seen once. V is TRBV11-1 and J is TRBJ1-2; D is ambiguous. Germline values: CDR1 SGHAT, CDR2 FQDESV (reference sequence). The V end was cut by 4 bases, the J end by 8 bases, with 17 bases between. This CDR3 comprises 14 residues. CDR3 coding DNA: TGTGCCAGCAGCTCCCGTTGGGAGAAGGAAGGCTACACCTTC. This translates into CASSSRWEKEGYTF.

The CDR3 sequence: CASSPIRGVYSNQPQHF. CDR3 bases: TGTGCCAGCAGCCCCATACGAGGAGTTTATAGCAATCAGCCCCAGCATTTT. The chain is built from TRBV28 and TRBJ1-5; D gene ambiguous. The length of the CDR3 is 17 residues. Germline CDR1 reads MDHEN; CDR2 reads SYDVKM. V lost 6 bases to trimming and J lost 0 bases, with 18 bases between them.

The chain is built from TRBV5-1 and TRBJ1-1; TRBD1 aligns across 10 bases. Germline CDR1 is SGHRS and CDR2 is YFSETQ. The J segment lost 4 bases and the V segment lost 0 bases, leaving 0 bases of the junction unmatched. The CDR3 is 14 amino acids. As DNA, the CDR3 is TGCGCCAGCAGCTTGGGGACAGGGGGCACTGAAGCTTTCTTT. It translates to CASSLGTGGTEAFF.

The genes are TRBV27 and TRBJ2-3; 11 positions match TRBD2. Germline CDR1 MNHEY, CDR2 SMNVEV (reference sequence). The CDR3 runs 16 residues. With V trimmed by 5 bases and J by 2 bases, 6 bases remained unmatched. The CDR3 protein is CASSVTGLAVTDTQYF. The CDR3 DNA follows: TGTGCCAGCAGTGTCACGGGACTAGCGGTCACAGATACGCAGTATTTT.

The chain couples TRBV27 to TRBJ1-2, with a possible D match to TRBD1 (5 bases). The CDR3 extends over 11 amino acids. V dropped 10 bases and J dropped 7 bases, with 13 bases sitting between them. Per germline, CDR1 MNHEY and CDR2 SMNVEV (reference sequence). The CDR3, as DNA: TGTGCCACCTGGGGGGGAAGTGGCTACACCTTC. Its translation: CATWGGSGYTF.

V and J are TRBV5-1 and TRBJ2-3; TRBD2 aligns across 7 bases. The CDR3 runs 16 residues. The junction had 6 bases not matched to a gene; V was cut back by 0 bases and J by 2 bases. From germline, CDR1 is SGHRS and CDR2 YFSETQ. This chain's CDR3 is CASSLGREWNTDTQYF. In DNA form, the CDR3 reads TGCGCCAGCAGCTTGGGGCGGGAGTGGAACACAGATACGCAGTATTTT.

The chain is built from TRBV5-1 and TRBJ1-2, with D maybe TRBD1 (5 bases). The CDR3 is 12 amino acids. Germline CDR1 is SGHRS and CDR2 is YFSETQ. Trimming left V 1 base short and J 8 bases short, with 9 bases between. The CDR3 region has the DNA TGCGCCAGCAGCTTGTCTCGGGGGGGCTACACCTTC. The encoded protein is CASSLSRGGYTF.

This sequence joins TRBV9 and TRBJ2-7; 12 bases line up with TRBD2. Unmatched junction bases numbered 8, after V lost 4 bases and J lost 0 bases. This CDR3 contains 17 residues. Germline V gives CDR1 SGDLS, CDR2 YYNGEE. The CDR3 loop is CASSPRLAGASSYEQYF. In nucleotides, the CDR3 is TGTGCCAGCAGCCCACGACTAGCGGGAGCGTCCTCCTACGAGCAGTACTTC.

The rearrangement joins TRBV2 to TRBJ1-4, with D possibly TRBD1 on 5 matching bases. CDR1 and CDR2 from the germline V gene are SNHLY and FYNNEI. V was clipped by 1 base and J by 6 bases, with 15 bases between them. This CDR3 spans 16 amino acids. The DNA for the CDR3 is TGTGCCAGCAGTGAAGTCGGGTGGGGCCCGGATGAAAAACTGTTTTTT. This translates into CASSEVGWGPDEKLFF.

The chain uses TRBV9 and TRBJ1-5; no clear D. Trimming cost V 4 bases and J 0 bases, with 8 bases left between them. CDR1 and CDR2 (germline): SGDLS, YYNGEE. CDR3 size: 14 residues. CDR3 protein: CASSPTSSNQPQHF. CDR3 coding DNA: TGTGCCAGCAGCCCGACTTCTAGCAATCAGCCCCAGCATTTT.

This clone has a single count. V is TRBV23-1 and J is TRBJ1-1; tentative D call: TRBD1 (6 bases). TRBV23-1 is given ORF status, its function remaining uncertain. Deletions cut 4 bases from V and 0 bases from J, with 12 bases between. CDR3 length: 15 amino acids. CDR3 nucleotides: TGCGCCAGCAGTCGGGACACTAACATGAACACTGAAGCTTTCTTT. Protein: CASSRDTNMNTEAFF.

The gene calls are TRBV2 and TRBJ1-2, with no clear D. This CDR3 is 14 amino acids long. Between the trimmed V and J ends, which lost 6 bases and 4 bases, there was a span of 15 bases. CDR1 is SNHLY, CDR2 FYNNEI, per germline. The CDR3 DNA sequence: TGTGCCAGCAGATACCACGTGGCCATCTATGGCTACACCTTC. Amino acid sequence: CASRYHVAIYGYTF.

V and J are TRBV2 and TRBJ2-1; 13 nucleotides agree with TRBD2. V was clipped by 8 bases and J by 5 bases; unmatched bases: 9. CDR1 and CDR2 (germline): SNHLY, FYNNEI. CDR3 length: 16 amino acids. The CDR3 sequence: CASGLEGLAGDNEQFF. In nucleotides, the CDR3 is TGTGCCAGCGGGTTAGAAGGACTAGCGGGGGACAATGAGCAGTTCTTC.

This clone appeared a single time. This sequence joins TRBV4-1 and TRBJ2-5; TRBD1 might be the D (5 bases). This CDR3 comprises 15 residues. In germline, CDR1 is MGHRA, CDR2 YSYEKL. Trimming cost V 2 bases and J 2 bases, with 12 bases left between them. CDR3 in DNA: TGCGCCAGCAGCCAAATACAGGCCTTTCAAGAGACCCAGTACTTC. It encodes CASSQIQAFQETQYF.

This clone was observed a single time. This chain uses TRBV28 with TRBJ1-1; a possible D gene is TRBD1 (6 bases). This CDR3 contains 14 residues. V was clipped by 10 bases and J by 1 base, with 16 bases between them. CDR1 MDHEN and CDR2 SYDVKM come from the germline V gene. The chain's CDR3 is CATSPLGQNTEAFF. DNA of the CDR3: TGTGCCACCTCCCCATTGGGACAGAACACTGAAGCTTTCTTT.

As DNA, the CDR3 is TGTGCCAGCAGCACCGTACTGGGGGGAGATGAAAAACTGTTTTTT. Residues: CASSTVLGGDEKLFF. This chain links TRBV6-1 with TRBJ1-4, with D perhaps TRBD1 (5 bases). This CDR3 has 15 amino acids. Germline CDR1 is MNHNS and CDR2 is SASEGT. V lost 6 bases and J 6 bases, leaving 17 bases between the germline ends.